These T cell receptor beta chains were read from a single sample in a study of T cell responses to AZD1222 COVID-19 vaccine. TCRdb keeps only in-frame clones here, not all; method: immunoSEQ multiplex PCR. The repertoire includes about 160,000 clones, 88% of them detected once, and over 4.5% sits in the top ten. The material was peripheral blood, obtained on day 0 of AZD1222 vaccination. The receptors shown here come from an adult in good health. Both conserved end residues are part of each CDR3.

TRBV15	TRBJ2-1	CATSRRGQGERQFF
TRBV6-4	TRBJ2-1	CASSVASGGASDEQFF
TRBV9	TRBJ2-2	CASSLGPMFANTGELFF
TRBV7-8	TRBJ1-5	CASSFYGDLNQPQHF
TRBV27	TRBJ1-4	CASRPLGATNEKLFF
TRBV7-9	TRBJ2-1	CASSLWTYNEQFF
TRBV19	TRBJ1-2	CASNPGVKNYGYTF
TRBV27	TRBJ1-1	CASRWTELNTEAFF
TRBV11-2	TRBJ1-1	CASSLRDRNTEAFF
TRBV13	TRBJ2-3	CASSLGGLVLLDTQYF
TRBV27	TRBJ2-3	CASSVLSGTGGTDTQYF
TRBV7-2	TRBJ1-1	CASSLGQGEAFF
TRBV19	TRBJ1-6	CATGPVDRYNSPLHF
TRBV7-2	TRBJ2-7	CASSLGNVGGAYEQYF
TRBV7-9	TRBJ1-2	CASSLSDRGSLKGYTF
TRBV10-3	TRBJ2-1	CAISESAGLASPSYNEQFF
TRBV28	TRBJ1-1	CASTSQVGGTEAFF
TRBV19	TRBJ1-2	CASGDSTNYGYTF
TRBV19	TRBJ2-2	CASSIDGLWVGGSNTGELFF
TRBV6-5	TRBJ1-1	CASSPSGTEAFF
TRBV28	TRBJ1-6	CASRPDRGSPLHF
TRBV28	TRBJ1-3	CASSLRGRLSGNTIYF
TRBV28	TRBJ2-7	CASSLGLFEQYF
TRBV30	TRBJ1-1	CAWSKQGATEAFF
TRBV30	TRBJ1-3	CAGKPGTAGNTIYF
TRBV11-3	TRBJ2-3	CASSLGLAGADTQYF
TRBV28	TRBJ2-5	CASFQETQYF
TRBV27	TRBJ1-4	CASSPQGTNEKLFF
TRBV5-1	TRBJ2-5	CASSLGQNQETQYF
TRBV28	TRBJ1-4	CASSAGTPNEKLFF
TRBV11-2	TRBJ2-7	CASRGTTYEQYF
TRBV6-2/TRBV6-3	TRBJ2-7	CASSYSGEQYF
TRBV13	TRBJ2-1	CATRLAGGPFLSYNEQFF
TRBV4-3	TRBJ2-2	CASSQDPDAHYGELFF
TRBV7-9	TRBJ1-3	CASSFYMSSGNTIYF
TRBV3-1/TRBV3-2	TRBJ2-7	CASSQTAGARSYEQYF
TRBV5-1	TRBJ2-1	CASSMGSSSYNEQFF
TRBV9	TRBJ1-1	CASSVETGPDTEAFF
TRBV7-2	TRBJ2-6	CASHFRDSNSGANVLTF
TRBV2	TRBJ2-3	CAGAGGQTDTQYF
TRBV6-2/TRBV6-3	TRBJ2-4	CASSYRFGTVLAKNIQYF
TRBV24-1	TRBJ2-2	CATSETSGKSVGELFF
TRBV2	TRBJ2-3	CASSESQGKATQYF
TRBV27	TRBJ2-7	CASSSGGGPAYEQYF
TRBV7-2	TRBJ2-7	CASSLGPQGRYEQYF
TRBV3-1/TRBV3-2	TRBJ2-1	CASSRDRSSYNEQFF
TRBV11-2	TRBJ2-7	CASSRGGRSHYEQYF
TRBV7-6	TRBJ2-7	CASRRDTSYEQYF
TRBV28	TRBJ1-6	CASTTSPNSPLHF
TRBV6-5	TRBJ1-2	CASWGTGGARGYTF
TRBV7-9	TRBJ2-1	CASSQASEGEQFF